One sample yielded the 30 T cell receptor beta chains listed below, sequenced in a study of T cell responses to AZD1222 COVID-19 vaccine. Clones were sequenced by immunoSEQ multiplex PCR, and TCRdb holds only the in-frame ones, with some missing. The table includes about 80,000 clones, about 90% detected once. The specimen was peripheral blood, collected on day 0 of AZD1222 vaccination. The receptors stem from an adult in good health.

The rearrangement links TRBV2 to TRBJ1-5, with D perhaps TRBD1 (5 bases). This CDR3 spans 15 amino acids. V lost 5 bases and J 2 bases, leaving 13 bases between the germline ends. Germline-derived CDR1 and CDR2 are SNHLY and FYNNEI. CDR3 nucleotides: TGTGCCAGCAGTCTGACGCAGACAGGCAATCAGCCCCAGCATTTT. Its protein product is CASSLTQTGNQPQHF.

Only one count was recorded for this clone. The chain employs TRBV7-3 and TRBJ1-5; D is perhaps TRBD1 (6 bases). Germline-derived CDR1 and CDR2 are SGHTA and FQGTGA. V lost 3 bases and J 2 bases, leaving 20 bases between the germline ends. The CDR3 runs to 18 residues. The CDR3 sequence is CASSFTGQARGGNQPQHF. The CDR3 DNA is TGTGCCAGCAGCTTTACAGGGCAGGCGAGGGGGGGCAATCAGCCCCAGCATTTT.

CDR3 nucleotides: TGTGCCAGCAGCCAGGGGACTGAAGCTTTCTTT. This gives the protein CASSQGTEAFF. This sequence joins TRBV14 and TRBJ1-1, with unresolved D. Germline lookup yields CDR1 SGHDN and CDR2 FVKESK. Trimming stripped 3 bases from V and 5 bases from J, with 4 bases between. CDR3 size: 11 residues.

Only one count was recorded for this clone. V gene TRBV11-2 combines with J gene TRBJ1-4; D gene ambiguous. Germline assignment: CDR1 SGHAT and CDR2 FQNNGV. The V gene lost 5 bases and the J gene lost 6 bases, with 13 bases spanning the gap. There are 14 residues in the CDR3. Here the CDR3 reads CASSRVGRDEKLFF. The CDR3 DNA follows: TGTGCCAGCAGCCGTGTGGGGAGGGATGAAAAACTGTTTTTT.

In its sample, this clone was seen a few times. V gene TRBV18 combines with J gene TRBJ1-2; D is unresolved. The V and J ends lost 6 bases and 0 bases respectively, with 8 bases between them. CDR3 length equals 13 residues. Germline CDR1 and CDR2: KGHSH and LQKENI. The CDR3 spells CASSQDANYGYTF. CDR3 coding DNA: TGTGCCAGCTCCCAGGACGCTAACTATGGCTACACCTTC.

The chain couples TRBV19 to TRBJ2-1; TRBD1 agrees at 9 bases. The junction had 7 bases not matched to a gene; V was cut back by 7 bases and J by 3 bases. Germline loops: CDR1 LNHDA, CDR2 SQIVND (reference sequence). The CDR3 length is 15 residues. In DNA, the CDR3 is TGTGCCAGTACCCGGGACAGGGAGCTCTACAATGAGCAGTTCTTC. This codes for CASTRDRELYNEQFF.

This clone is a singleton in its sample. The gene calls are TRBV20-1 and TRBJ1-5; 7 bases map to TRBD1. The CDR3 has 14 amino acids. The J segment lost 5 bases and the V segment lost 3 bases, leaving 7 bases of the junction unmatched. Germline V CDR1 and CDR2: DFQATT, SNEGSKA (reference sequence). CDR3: CSASSGTADQPQHF. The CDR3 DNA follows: TGCAGTGCTAGTTCCGGGACAGCTGATCAGCCCCAGCATTTT.

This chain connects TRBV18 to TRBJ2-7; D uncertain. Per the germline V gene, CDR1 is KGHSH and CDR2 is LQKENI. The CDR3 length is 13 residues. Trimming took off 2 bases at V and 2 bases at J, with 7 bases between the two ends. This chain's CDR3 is CASSPMDPYEQYF. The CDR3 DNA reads TGTGCCAGCTCACCAATGGACCCCTACGAGCAGTACTTC.

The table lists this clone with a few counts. The CDR3 loop reads CASNLGQGKGYEQYF. In DNA form, the CDR3 reads TGTGCCAGCAACTTGGGACAGGGGAAGGGTTACGAGCAGTACTTC. The J gene is TRBJ2-7, the V gene TRBV21-1; the table names TRBD1, a call not compared with the DNA. TRBV21-1 is labeled a pseudogene. The CDR3 extends over 15 amino acids.

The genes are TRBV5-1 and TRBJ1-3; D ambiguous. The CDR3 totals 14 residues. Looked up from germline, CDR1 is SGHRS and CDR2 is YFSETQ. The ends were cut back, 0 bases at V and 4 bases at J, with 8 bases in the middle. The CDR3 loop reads CASSLAGDGNTIYF. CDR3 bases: TGCGCCAGCAGCTTGGCGGGTGACGGAAACACCATATATTTT. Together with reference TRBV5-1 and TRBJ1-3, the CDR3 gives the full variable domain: KAGVTQTPRYLIKTRGQQVTLSCSPISGHRSVSWYQQTPGQGLQFLFEYFSETQRNKGNFPGRFSGRQFSNSRSEMNVSTLELGDSALYLCASSLAGDGNTIYFGEGSWLTVV.

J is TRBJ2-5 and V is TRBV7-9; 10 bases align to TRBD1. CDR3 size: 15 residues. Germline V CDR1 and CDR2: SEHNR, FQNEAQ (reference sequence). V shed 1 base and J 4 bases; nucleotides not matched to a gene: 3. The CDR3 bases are TGTGCCAGCAGCTTAGACGGGACAGGGGTAGAGACCCAGTACTTC. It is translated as CASSLDGTGVETQYF.

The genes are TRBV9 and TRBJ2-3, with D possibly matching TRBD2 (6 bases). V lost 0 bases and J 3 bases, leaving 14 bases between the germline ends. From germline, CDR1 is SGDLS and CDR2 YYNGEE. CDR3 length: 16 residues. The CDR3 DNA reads TGTGCCAGCAGCGTAGTCCCCGGGAGTACGACAGATACGCAGTATTTT. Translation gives CASSVVPGSTTDTQYF.

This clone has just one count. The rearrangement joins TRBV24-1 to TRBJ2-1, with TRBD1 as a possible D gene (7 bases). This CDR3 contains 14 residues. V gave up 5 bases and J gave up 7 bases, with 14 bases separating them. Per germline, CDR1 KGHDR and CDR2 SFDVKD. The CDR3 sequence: CATSGGQEGNEQFF. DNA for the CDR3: TGTGCCACCAGTGGAGGACAGGAGGGGAATGAGCAGTTCTTC.

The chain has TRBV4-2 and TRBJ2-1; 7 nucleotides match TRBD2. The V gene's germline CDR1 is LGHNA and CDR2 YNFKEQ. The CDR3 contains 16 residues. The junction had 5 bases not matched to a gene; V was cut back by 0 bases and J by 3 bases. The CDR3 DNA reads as TGTGCCAGCAGCCAAGATCGGGCTAGCGGCTACAATGAGCAGTTCTTC. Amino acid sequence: CASSQDRASGYNEQFF.

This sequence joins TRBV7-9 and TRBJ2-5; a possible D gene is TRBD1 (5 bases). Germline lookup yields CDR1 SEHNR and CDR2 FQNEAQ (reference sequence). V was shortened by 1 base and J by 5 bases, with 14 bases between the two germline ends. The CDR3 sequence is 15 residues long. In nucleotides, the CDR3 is TGTGCCAGCAGCTTAGATCCTGCAGGGCTGGAGACCCAGTACTTC. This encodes CASSLDPAGLETQYF.

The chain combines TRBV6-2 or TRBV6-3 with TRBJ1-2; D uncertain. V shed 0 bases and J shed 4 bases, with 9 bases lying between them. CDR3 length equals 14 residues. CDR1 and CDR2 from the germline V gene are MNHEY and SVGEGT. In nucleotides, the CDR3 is TGTGCCAGCAGTTACTCGCCTAGGTCCTATGGCTACACCTTC. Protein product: CASSYSPRSYGYTF.

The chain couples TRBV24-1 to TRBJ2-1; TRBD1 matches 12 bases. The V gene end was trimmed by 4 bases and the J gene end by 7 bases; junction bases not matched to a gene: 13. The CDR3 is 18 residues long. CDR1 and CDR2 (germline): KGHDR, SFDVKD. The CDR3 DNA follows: TGTGCCACCAGTGACCCCCGACCGGGACAGGGGGCTGGAAATGAGCAGTTCTTC. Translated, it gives CATSDPRPGQGAGNEQFF.

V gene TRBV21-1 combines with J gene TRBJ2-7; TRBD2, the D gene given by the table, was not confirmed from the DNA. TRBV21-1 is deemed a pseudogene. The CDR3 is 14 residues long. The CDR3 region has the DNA TGTGCCAGCAGCAAGACTAGCGGGATGGGAGAGCAGTACTTC. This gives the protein CASSKTSGMGEQYF.

The CDR3 DNA sequence: TGTGCCAGCAGCTTAGACCAGGCTTATAATTCACCCCTCCACTTT. Its translation is CASSLDQAYNSPLHF. This chain uses TRBV11-2 with TRBJ1-6; D not certain. V shed 0 bases and J shed 4 bases, with 7 bases lying between them. The CDR3 has 15 amino acids. CDR1 and CDR2 from the germline V gene are SGHAT and FQNNGV.

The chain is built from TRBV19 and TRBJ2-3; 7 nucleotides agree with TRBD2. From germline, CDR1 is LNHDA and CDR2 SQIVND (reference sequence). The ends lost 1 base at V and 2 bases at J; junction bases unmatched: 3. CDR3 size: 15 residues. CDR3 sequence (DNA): TGTGCCAGTAGTATAGGCGGGAGCTACACAGATACGCAGTATTTT. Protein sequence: CASSIGGSYTDTQYF.

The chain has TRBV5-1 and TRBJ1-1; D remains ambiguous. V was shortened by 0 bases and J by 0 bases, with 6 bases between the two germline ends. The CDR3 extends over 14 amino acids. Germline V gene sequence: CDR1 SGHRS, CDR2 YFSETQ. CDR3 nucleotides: TGCGCCAGCAGCTTGGAGGAGGTGAACACTGAAGCTTTCTTT. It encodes CASSLEEVNTEAFF.

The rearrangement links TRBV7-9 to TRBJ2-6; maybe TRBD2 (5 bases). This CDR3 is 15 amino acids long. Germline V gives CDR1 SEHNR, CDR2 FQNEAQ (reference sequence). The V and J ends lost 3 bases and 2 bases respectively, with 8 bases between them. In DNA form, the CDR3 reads TGTGCCAGCAGCTTCCCACTAGCTGGGGCCAACGTCCTGACTTTC. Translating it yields CASSFPLAGANVLTF.

The CDR3 sequence is CASSYRGEQEAFF. CDR3 sequence (DNA): TGTGCCAGCAGTTACAGGGGCGAACAGGAAGCTTTCTTT. V is TRBV6-6 and J is TRBJ1-1, with D perhaps matching TRBD1 (5 bases). CDR1 and CDR2 from the germline V gene are MNHNY and SVGAGI (reference sequence). The CDR3 covers 13 residues. The ends were cut back, 2 bases at V and 8 bases at J, with 12 bases in the middle.

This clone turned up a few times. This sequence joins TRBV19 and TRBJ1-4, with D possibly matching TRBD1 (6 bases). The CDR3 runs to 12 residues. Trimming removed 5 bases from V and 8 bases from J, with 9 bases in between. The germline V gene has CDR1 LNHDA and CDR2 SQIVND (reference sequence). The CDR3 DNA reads TGTGCCAGTAGTCCGGGGGCGGAAAAACTGTTTTTT. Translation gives CASSPGAEKLFF.

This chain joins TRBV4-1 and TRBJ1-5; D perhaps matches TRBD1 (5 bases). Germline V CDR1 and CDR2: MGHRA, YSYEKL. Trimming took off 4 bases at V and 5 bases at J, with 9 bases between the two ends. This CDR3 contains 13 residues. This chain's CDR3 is CASSLMGDQPQHF. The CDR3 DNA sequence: TGCGCCAGCAGCCTAATGGGGGATCAGCCCCAGCATTTT.

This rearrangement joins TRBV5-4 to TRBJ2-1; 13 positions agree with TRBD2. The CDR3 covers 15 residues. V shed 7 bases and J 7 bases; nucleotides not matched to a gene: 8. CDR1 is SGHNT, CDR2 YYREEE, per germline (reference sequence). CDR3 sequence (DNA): TGTGCCAGCTTCGGACTAGCGGGAGATGGGAATGAGCAGTTCTTC. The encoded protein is CASFGLAGDGNEQFF.

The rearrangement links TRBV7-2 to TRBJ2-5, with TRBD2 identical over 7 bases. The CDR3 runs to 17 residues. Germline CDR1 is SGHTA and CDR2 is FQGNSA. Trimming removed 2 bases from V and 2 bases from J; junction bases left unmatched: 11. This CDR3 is CASSLLYLAAGQETQYF. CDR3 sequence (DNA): TGTGCCAGCAGCTTACTCTACCTAGCGGCGGGACAAGAGACCCAGTACTTC.

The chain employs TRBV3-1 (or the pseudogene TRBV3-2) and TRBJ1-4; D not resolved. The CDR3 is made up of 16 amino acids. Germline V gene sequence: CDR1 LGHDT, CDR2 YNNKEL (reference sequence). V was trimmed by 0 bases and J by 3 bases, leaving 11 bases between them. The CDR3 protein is CASSQDRFVANEKLFF. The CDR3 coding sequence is TGTGCCAGCAGCCAAGATCGGTTCGTGGCTAATGAAAAACTGTTTTTT.

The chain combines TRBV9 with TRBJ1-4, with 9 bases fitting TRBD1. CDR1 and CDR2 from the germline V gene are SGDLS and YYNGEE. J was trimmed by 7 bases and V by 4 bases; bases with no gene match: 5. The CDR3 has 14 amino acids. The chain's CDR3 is CASSPGTGLEKLFF. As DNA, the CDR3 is TGTGCCAGCAGCCCCGGGACAGGGCTTGAAAAACTGTTTTTT.

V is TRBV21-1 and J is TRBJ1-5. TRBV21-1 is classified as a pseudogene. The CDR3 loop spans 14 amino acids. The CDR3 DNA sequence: TGTGCCAGTAGAAGGACCGATAGCAATCAGCCCCAGCATTTT. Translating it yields CASRRTDSNQPQHF.